The clone carrying this T cell receptor beta chain was counted once. Its target is not known. It was via CD45RO/CCR7/CD25/CD127/CD95/CD27 that CD4+ naive, central memory, regulatory and stem cell-like memory cells were sorted. The data were taken from a study of beta chain features in type 1 diabetes. Whole-study context: Patient and healthy donor groups were alike in age, gender and cell yields.

The study reverse transcribed the entire isolated RNA, so it sequenced expressed TCRB transcripts. Some clones are missing from TCRdb's copy, which holds only in-frame ones; the method was immunoSEQ multiplex PCR. The table has roughly 500,000 clones, about 30% seen once. Study-level points and caveats: Shorter templates might be favored by PCR, equally in patients and controls.

The CDR3 extends over 15 amino acids. Germline-derived CDR1 and CDR2 are SEHNR and FQNEAQ (reference sequence). V lost 4 bases to trimming and J lost 5 bases; unmatched junction nucleotides: 9. Sequences were obtained from naive CD4+ T cells from blood. The V gene is TRBV7-9, the J gene TRBJ2-5; 8 positions agree with TRBD1. The TCR comes from a man aged 18-30 years in good health. The CDR3 here is CASSSRQGQRETQYF. The CDR3 DNA reads as TGTGCCAGCAGCTCGCGACAGGGGCAGCGGGAGACCCAGTACTTC.